The 5 T cell receptor beta chains reported below all come from one sample, sequenced in a study of blood T cell repertoires in COVID-19. Clones were read by immunoSEQ multiplex PCR, and TCRdb kept only the in-frame ones, dropping some. Counted here are about 140,000 clones, 60% to 80% occurring once; the ten biggest clones make up around 2.9%. What was sequenced was PBMCs or T cells enriched from blood (not recorded which). The source of these receptors is a woman in her 50s who had recovered from COVID-19.

This clone was observed a single time. One end of the junction does not line up with germline, which may come from a read error. CDR3 region: CASRLDSPNQPQHF. Written as DNA, the CDR3 is TGCGCCAGCAGATTGGACAGCCCAAATCAGCCCCAGCATTTT. This chain uses TRBV5-1 with TRBJ1-5, with D possibly being TRBD1 (6 bases). Germline V lookup: CDR1 SGHRS, CDR2 YFSETQ. The CDR3 totals 14 residues.

This chain uses TRBV19 with TRBJ1-5, with 9 bases identical to TRBD1. Germline CDR1 is LNHDA and CDR2 is SQIVND (reference sequence). J gave up 6 bases and V 4 bases, and 7 bases lay outside the gene matches. The CDR3 sequence is 15 residues long. The CDR3 loop reads CASSTTGTGFQPQHF. The DNA for the CDR3 is TGTGCCAGTAGTACAACCGGGACAGGGTTTCAGCCCCAGCATTTT.

As DNA, the CDR3 is TGTGCCAGCAGCACCATAGCGGGGAGCACAGATACGCAGTATTTT. This codes for CASSTIAGSTDTQYF. The chain employs TRBV7-9 and TRBJ2-3; 8 bases match TRBD2. This CDR3 region has 15 residues. Germline trimming cut 5 bases from V and 0 bases from J; bases unmatched to any gene: 4. Germline values: CDR1 SEHNR, CDR2 FQNEAQ (reference sequence).

The chain employs TRBV27 and TRBJ2-1; D unclear. V lost 3 bases and J lost 2, with 8 bases in between. Germline-derived CDR1 and CDR2 are MNHEY and SMNVEV (reference sequence). The CDR3 is made up of 14 amino acids. The CDR3 protein is CASSFKWPYNEQFF. CDR3 bases: TGTGCCAGCAGTTTTAAATGGCCCTACAATGAGCAGTTCTTC.

This chain links TRBV27 with TRBJ2-1, with a tentative D call TRBD2 (6 bases). The germline V and J ends were trimmed by 0 bases and 7 bases, with 16 bases remaining between them. CDR1 is MNHEY and CDR2 is SMNVEV in the germline V gene (reference sequence). The CDR3 loop spans 16 amino acids. The CDR3 DNA is TGTGCCAGCAGTTTATCGGCCTACCTGAGCGGGAATGAGCAGTTCTTC. Its protein product is CASSLSAYLSGNEQFF.